The rows below give T cell receptor beta chains drawn from one sample of a study of cytomegalovirus exposure and HLA in healthy donors. Clones were read by immunoSEQ multiplex PCR, and TCRdb kept only the in-frame ones, dropping some. The sample comprises more than 60,000 clones, just over 95% of which are singletons, and 4.5% rests with the top ten. The sequencing sample was made of PBMCs. These receptors came from a woman aged 18-35 years in good health and CMV-seropositive. Both conserved end residues are part of each CDR3. D genes are given only for firm matches. Clone size is shown for a subset of rows, as once, few, many or a class of expanded clone.

D gene	V gene	J gene	clone size	CDR3 DNA	CDR3 protein
.	TRBV28	TRBJ2-5	once	TGTGCCAGCAGGACACAGGGATCGGAGGAGACCCAGTACTTC	CASRTQGSEETQYF
TRBD1	TRBV5-6	TRBJ2-7	.	TGTGCCAGCAGACGGACAGGAACCTACGAGCAGTACTTC	CASRRTGTYEQYF
TRBD2	TRBV5-5	TRBJ2-7	.	TGTGCCAGCAGCTGGACTAGCGGGAGCCCCTACGAGCAGTACTTC	CASSWTSGSPYEQYF
TRBD2	TRBV4-3	TRBJ2-2	.	TGCGCCAGCAGCCAAGACGCGGGAGTGACTACCGGGGAGCTGTTTTTT	CASSQDAGVTTGELFF
TRBD2	TRBV30	TRBJ2-1	.	TGTGCCTGGAATCAAGCGGGAGTCTCCGGTGAGCAGTTCTTC	CAWNQAGVSGEQFF
TRBD2	TRBV19	TRBJ2-7	.	TGTGCCAGTAGTACTAGCGGGGGTACCTACGAGCAGTACTTC	CASSTSGGTYEQYF
TRBD2	TRBV7-7	TRBJ2-3	.	TGTGCTAGCAGCTTAGGCCCTAGCGGGAGAGGCACAGATACGCAGTATTTT	CASSLGPSGRGTDTQYF
TRBD1	TRBV6-6	TRBJ1-1	.	TGTGCCAGCACCACCAGGGGACAGCCATTTGAAGCTTTCTTT	CASTTRGQPFEAFF
.	TRBV28	TRBJ1-3	once	TGTGCCAGCAGCCAGCCGAGGGGGGGGGTCAGAAACACCATATATTTT	CASSQPRGGVRNTIYF
TRBD1	TRBV28	TRBJ1-3	.	TGTGCCAGCAGGCCTCGACAGGGGGCGTCGGGTGGAAACACCATATATTTT	CASRPRQGASGGNTIYF
.	TRBV2	TRBJ2-4	.	TGTGCCAGCAGTTCCTCTAGCGCACTAGCCGAAAACATTCAGTACTTC	CASSSSSALAENIQYF
TRBD1	TRBV7-2	TRBJ2-1	.	TGTGCCAGCAGCTCCCAAGGGGGCTTGTCCTACAATGAGCAGTTCTTC	CASSSQGGLSYNEQFF
.	TRBV2	TRBJ2-2	.	TGTGCCAGCGCAGGGCTGGGCACCGGGGAGCTGTTTTTT	CASAGLGTGELFF
TRBD2	TRBV7-2	TRBJ2-1	.	TGTGCCAGCGGACCGGGACTAGTGTTATTCTTC	CASGPGLVLFF
TRBD2	TRBV28	TRBJ2-7	.	TGTGCCAGCAGTTTGGGGACTAGCGGGGGATACGAGCAGTACTTC	CASSLGTSGGYEQYF